Listed below are T cell receptor beta chains from one sample, sequenced in a study of T cells in localized non-small cell lung cancer. This table comes from immunoSEQ multiplex PCR, and its TCRdb copy is limited to in-frame clones, with some not included. The table lists about 26,000 clones, roughly 80% of them singletons. Here the sequenced sample was peripheral blood, taken before any cancer treatment. The origin of the receptors is a woman aged 35 to 75 with stage I lung adenocarcinoma. Both conserved end residues are part of each CDR3. The order of the fields is clone size, J gene, V gene, D gene, CDR3 DNA, CDR3 protein. D genes are given only for firm matches. Some rows have no size entry. The others give once, few or many, or a class for an expanded clone.

clone size: NA
J gene: TRBJ2-3
V gene: TRBV6-6
D gene: TRBD2
CDR3 DNA: TGTGCCAGCACCAATGGGGGGGGCACAGATACGCAGTATTTT
CDR3 protein: CASTNGGGTDTQYF

clone size: NA
J gene: TRBJ2-1
V gene: TRBV6-5
D gene: TRBD2
CDR3 DNA: TGTGCCAGCCGGACTAGCGGGGGGGCGTACAATGAGCAGTTCTTC
CDR3 protein: CASRTSGGAYNEQFF

clone size: NA
J gene: TRBJ1-2
V gene: TRBV5-6
D gene: NA
CDR3 DNA: TGTGCCAGCAGCTTGGGACCCGGCCCTGGCTACACCTTC
CDR3 protein: CASSLGPGPGYTF

clone size: NA
J gene: TRBJ1-1
V gene: TRBV7-3
D gene: NA
CDR3 DNA: TGTGCCAGCAGCTTACAGTCCAGGGACACTGAAGCTTTCTTT
CDR3 protein: CASSLQSRDTEAFF

clone size: NA
J gene: TRBJ1-1
V gene: TRBV4-1
D gene: NA
CDR3 DNA: TGCGCCAGCAGCCAACCATCCGGGGTCGGGGTGACCACTGAAGCTTTCTTT
CDR3 protein: CASSQPSGVGVTTEAFF

clone size: NA
J gene: TRBJ2-1
V gene: TRBV13
D gene: NA
CDR3 DNA: TGTGCCAGCAGCCTGGACGCAAACAATGAGCAGTTCTTC
CDR3 protein: CASSLDANNEQFF

clone size: NA
J gene: TRBJ2-7
V gene: TRBV6-6
D gene: NA
CDR3 DNA: TGTGCCAGCAGAGACAACAGGTACGAGCAGTACTTC
CDR3 protein: CASRDNRYEQYF

clone size: NA
J gene: TRBJ1-6
V gene: TRBV5-6
D gene: NA
CDR3 DNA: TGTGCCAGCAGAGGGACTCGAAATTCACCCCTCCACTTT
CDR3 protein: CASRGTRNSPLHF

clone size: once
J gene: TRBJ2-6
V gene: TRBV10-3
D gene: TRBD1
CDR3 DNA: TGTGCCATCGGACAGGTCCTCTCTGGGGCCAACGTCCTGACTTTC
CDR3 protein: CAIGQVLSGANVLTF

clone size: few
J gene: TRBJ1-1
V gene: TRBV7-9
D gene: NA
CDR3 DNA: TGTGCCAGCAGCTTAGAAGGAGCGAGAAGGAGGTCTGAAGCTTTCTTT
CDR3 protein: CASSLEGARRRSEAFF

clone size: NA
J gene: TRBJ1-5
V gene: TRBV6-6
D gene: NA
CDR3 DNA: TGTGCCAGCAGTTGGGGCACTAGCAATCAGCCCCAGCATTTT
CDR3 protein: CASSWGTSNQPQHF

clone size: few
J gene: TRBJ1-6
V gene: TRBV18
D gene: TRBD1
CDR3 DNA: TGTGCCAGCTCACCCCAGGGGGCGGAAAATTCACCCCTCCACTTT
CDR3 protein: CASSPQGAENSPLHF

clone size: NA
J gene: TRBJ1-5
V gene: TRBV6-1
D gene: TRBD1
CDR3 DNA: TGTGCCAGCAGTGGGACAGGGGCGAGCAATCAGCCCCAGCATTTT
CDR3 protein: CASSGTGASNQPQHF

clone size: once
J gene: TRBJ1-2
V gene: TRBV5-1
D gene: NA
CDR3 DNA: TGCGCCAGCAGTCGGGGGGATGGCTACACCTTC
CDR3 protein: CASSRGDGYTF

clone size: NA
J gene: TRBJ2-7
V gene: TRBV4-1
D gene: NA
CDR3 DNA: TGCGCCAGCAGCCAAGAAGGAAGGGACTCGGCTTACGAGCAGTACTTC
CDR3 protein: CASSQEGRDSAYEQYF

clone size: NA
J gene: TRBJ1-1
V gene: TRBV5-1
D gene: TRBD1
CDR3 DNA: TGCGCCAGCAGCCCCCTTCCCGGGACAGGGGGTTCTGAAGCTTTCTTT
CDR3 protein: CASSPLPGTGGSEAFF

clone size: NA
J gene: TRBJ2-3
V gene: TRBV19
D gene: TRBD1
CDR3 DNA: TGTGCCAGTAGCAACATGGGACAGGGAACAGATACGCAGTATTTT
CDR3 protein: CASSNMGQGTDTQYF

clone size: few
J gene: TRBJ1-1
V gene: TRBV7-2
D gene: TRBD1
CDR3 DNA: TGTGCCAGCAGCTATGTCCCACAGGGGGAAACTGAAGCTTTCTTT
CDR3 protein: CASSYVPQGETEAFF

clone size: NA
J gene: TRBJ2-3
V gene: TRBV29-1
D gene: NA
CDR3 DNA: TGCAGCGTTGGCGTAAGCAGTAGCACAGATACGCAGTATTTT
CDR3 protein: CSVGVSSSTDTQYF

clone size: once
J gene: TRBJ2-2
V gene: TRBV7-2
D gene: NA
CDR3 DNA: TGTGCCAGCAGCTTAACTTCTGACAGAACTACCGGGGAGCTGTTTTTT
CDR3 protein: CASSLTSDRTTGELFF

clone size: NA
J gene: TRBJ2-1
V gene: TRBV11-3
D gene: TRBD2
CDR3 DNA: TGTGCCAGCAGCTCGAGGACTAGCGTGAAAAATGAGCAGTTCTTC
CDR3 protein: CASSSRTSVKNEQFF

clone size: NA
J gene: TRBJ2-2
V gene: TRBV27
D gene: NA
CDR3 DNA: TGTGCCAGCAGTTTTCAGCGCGCGAACACCGGGGAGCTGTTTTTT
CDR3 protein: CASSFQRANTGELFF

clone size: NA
J gene: TRBJ1-2
V gene: TRBV27
D gene: NA
CDR3 DNA: TGTGCCAGCAGCCCCCTCTTTTCAGGGGATGACTATGGCTACACCTTC
CDR3 protein: CASSPLFSGDDYGYTF

clone size: NA
J gene: TRBJ2-4
V gene: TRBV28
D gene: TRBD2
CDR3 DNA: TGTGCCAGCAGTCCTCAGCGGGGGAAAAACATTCAGTACTTC
CDR3 protein: CASSPQRGKNIQYF

clone size: NA
J gene: TRBJ1-2
V gene: TRBV4-1
D gene: NA
CDR3 DNA: TGCGCCAGCAGCGCTCAGGCGGCTTCGAGGTACGACTATGGCTACACCTTC
CDR3 protein: CASSAQAASRYDYGYTF

clone size: NA
J gene: TRBJ2-1
V gene: TRBV7-2
D gene: NA
CDR3 DNA: TGTGCCAGCAGCTTAGGGGGGGGCCCCTACAATGAGCAGTTCTTC
CDR3 protein: CASSLGGGPYNEQFF

clone size: NA
J gene: TRBJ2-7
V gene: TRBV5-1
D gene: TRBD2
CDR3 DNA: TGCGCCAGCAGCTTGGAGCGGGGGGGCCCTGGCGAGCAGTACTTC
CDR3 protein: CASSLERGGPGEQYF

clone size: NA
J gene: TRBJ2-1
V gene: TRBV18
D gene: NA
CDR3 DNA: TGTGCCAGCTCACCACCGGTGGACTCCTACAATGAGCAGTTCTTC
CDR3 protein: CASSPPVDSYNEQFF

clone size: NA
J gene: TRBJ1-6
V gene: TRBV30
D gene: TRBD1
CDR3 DNA: TGTGCCTGGAGCGACTACCCTCGCGGACAGGGTAATTCACCCCTCCACTTT
CDR3 protein: CAWSDYPRGQGNSPLHF

clone size: few
J gene: TRBJ1-4
V gene: TRBV11-2
D gene: TRBD1
CDR3 DNA: TGTGCCAGCAGCCGTCTCGGTTCCGGGACAGTTAATGAAAAACTGTTTTTT
CDR3 protein: CASSRLGSGTVNEKLFF

clone size: few
J gene: TRBJ2-2
V gene: TRBV5-8
D gene: NA
CDR3 DNA: TGTGCCAGCAGCTTCGGTCCCCAAGCCACCGGGGAGCTGTTTTTT
CDR3 protein: CASSFGPQATGELFF

clone size: NA
J gene: TRBJ2-7
V gene: TRBV30
D gene: NA
CDR3 DNA: TGTGCCTGGAGTGAGGGATTTTCCTACGAGCAGTACTTC
CDR3 protein: CAWSEGFSYEQYF

clone size: NA
J gene: TRBJ2-2
V gene: TRBV5-1
D gene: NA
CDR3 DNA: TGCGCCAGCATTCGGTTTGGGGGAAGCACCGGGGAGCTGTTTTTT
CDR3 protein: CASIRFGGSTGELFF

clone size: NA
J gene: TRBJ2-2
V gene: TRBV5-1
D gene: NA
CDR3 DNA: TGCGCCAGCAGCTTGCGGAGGAACACCGGGGAGCTGTTTTTT
CDR3 protein: CASSLRRNTGELFF

clone size: NA
J gene: TRBJ1-2
V gene: TRBV5-6
D gene: NA
CDR3 DNA: TGTGCCAGCAGCTCAAATGTTCGTCCCGGTCAGTGGGGCTACACCTTC
CDR3 protein: CASSSNVRPGQWGYTF

clone size: NA
J gene: TRBJ2-7
V gene: TRBV7-2
D gene: NA
CDR3 DNA: TGTGCCAGCAGCTCCTTGGACAGAACCTACGAGCAGTACTTC
CDR3 protein: CASSSLDRTYEQYF

clone size: NA
J gene: TRBJ2-7
V gene: TRBV18
D gene: NA
CDR3 DNA: TGTGCCAGCTCACCACAGGGCCGAGACTCCTACGAGCAGTACTTC
CDR3 protein: CASSPQGRDSYEQYF